The present TCR beta chain was sequenced within a study of blood T cell repertoires in COVID-19. Study-wide background: From T cells, B-cell-depleted T cells, or PBMCs came the material, which was cDNA or gDNA.

Original data processing: From reference gene primer amplification, estimates of nucleated cell counts were derived. The assay was immunoSEQ multiplex PCR, and TCRdb's table has in-frame clones only and misses some. V and J calls and clone size are given by that table; D and trimming were obtained from the DNA. The sample has some 210,000 clones, around 86% seen once; the top ten hold about 6%. The sequencing sample was made of peripheral blood. The source of this sequence is a man in his sixties who had recovered from COVID-19.

CDR3 coding DNA: TGTGCCAGTAGTATTGTGGGCGGGAGGATGAACGAGCAGTACTTC. It yields the protein CASSIVGGRMNEQYF. The V gene is TRBV19, the J gene TRBJ2-7, with 8 bases identical to TRBD2. V lost 3 bases and J lost 5; bases outside the gene matches: 9. The germline V gene has CDR1 LNHDA and CDR2 SQIVND (reference sequence). The CDR3 extends over 15 amino acids.